These 13 T cell receptor beta chains were sequenced from one sample in a study of cytomegalovirus exposure and HLA in healthy donors. A multiplex PCR was run with 60 Vbeta primers and 13 Jbeta primers. Profiled with immunoSEQ multiplex PCR; TCRdb holds only in-frame clones, not every one. The table lists 150,000 to 170,000 clones, more than 75% of them singletons. Specimen: PBMCs. Receptors originate from a man aged 30 to 39 in good health and CMV-seropositive.

The chain uses TRBV6-4 and TRBJ2-7, with TRBD2 as a possible D gene (6 bases). Germline values: CDR1 MRHNA, CDR2 SNTAGT. Trimming stripped 3 bases from V and 0 bases from J, with 12 bases between. This CDR3 has 15 residues. CDR3 sequence: CASSEGAGGSYEQYF. The CDR3 region has the DNA TGTGCCAGCAGTGAGGGAGCGGGTGGCTCCTACGAGCAGTACTTC.

Comment on this clone: Sequence at one end of the junction differs from germline and may be a read error. The same CDR3 can be traced to other DNA sequences in this sample. This chain joins TRBV10-3 and TRBJ2-1; TRBD2 matches 9 bases. The CDR3 contains 17 residues. CDR1 and CDR2 (germline): ENHRY, SYGVKD. This chain's CDR3 is CAISESRASGDNNEQFF. CDR3 DNA: TGTGCCATAAGTGAGTCCCGGGCTAGCGGGGATAACAATGAGCAGTTCTTC.

This sequence joins TRBV9 and TRBJ2-5; D is unclear. V was trimmed by 0 bases and J by 3 bases, leaving 9 bases between them. Germline V gene sequence: CDR1 SGDLS, CDR2 YYNGEE. The CDR3 length is 14 residues. The CDR3 loop is CASSVGSLKETQYF. The DNA of the CDR3 is TGTGCCAGCAGCGTAGGAAGCTTAAAAGAGACCCAGTACTTC.

The rearrangement uses TRBV28 and TRBJ2-7; 10 bases match TRBD1. The V gene's germline CDR1 is MDHEN and CDR2 SYDVKM. This CDR3 spans 15 amino acids. Trimming at V came to 5 bases and at J to 6 bases, leaving 10 bases not matched to a gene. CDR3 sequence: CASSPRLWTGGEQYF. In DNA form, the CDR3 reads TGTGCCAGCAGTCCTAGGCTTTGGACAGGGGGCGAGCAGTACTTC.

The chain recombines TRBV6-4 with TRBJ2-3, with TRBD2 identical over 15 bases. The CDR3 loop spans 17 amino acids. V dropped 3 bases and J dropped 5; count of bases not matched to a gene: 6. Germline V gene data show CDR1 as MRHNA and CDR2 as SNTAGT. In DNA, the CDR3 is TGTGCCAGCAGTGAAGAACCGGGACTAGCGGGAGGAGATACGCAGTATTTT. This sequence encodes CASSEEPGLAGGDTQYF.

The chain carries TRBV6-5 and TRBJ2-3; 7 bases are a match to TRBD2. The V gene end was trimmed by 7 bases and the J gene end by 3 bases; junction bases not matched to a gene: 4. Germline values: CDR1 MNHEY, CDR2 SVGAGI. This CDR3 has 13 amino acids. DNA for the CDR3: TGTGCCAGCAAGGGACTAACAACAGATACGCAGTATTTT. This gives the protein CASKGLTTDTQYF.

The chain employs TRBV28 and TRBJ2-3, with 10 bases aligning to TRBD2. Germline V gene sequence: CDR1 MDHEN, CDR2 SYDVKM. The CDR3 is 14 residues long. J gave up 5 bases and V 5 bases, and 4 bases lay outside the gene matches. CDR3 residues: CASSLAGVRDTQYF. The CDR3 bases are TGTGCCAGCAGTCTAGCGGGAGTCCGAGATACGCAGTATTTT.

V is TRBV28 and J is TRBJ2-2; the match to TRBD2 covers 8 bases. Looked up from germline, CDR1 is MDHEN and CDR2 is SYDVKM. CDR3 length: 19 residues. V lost 8 bases to trimming and J lost 0 bases; unmatched junction nucleotides: 17. The CDR3 reads CASRTPGGTFLANTGELFF. In DNA, the CDR3 is TGTGCCAGCCGGACGCCGGGGGGGACTTTCCTAGCGAACACCGGGGAGCTGTTTTTT. The variable domain in full, completed from reference TRBV28 and TRBJ2-2, reads DVKVTQSSRYLVKRTGEKVFLECVQDMDHENMFWYRQDPGLGLRLIYFSYDVKMKEKGDIPEGYSVSREKKERFSLILESASTNQTSMYLCASRTPGGTFLANTGELFFGEGSRLTVL.

V and J are TRBV6-5 and TRBJ2-5, with 7 positions matching TRBD2. The DNA end favors TRBJ2-7, so the J call may be wrong. The CDR3 totals 15 residues. Germline values: CDR1 MNHEY, CDR2 SVGAGI. Here the CDR3 reads CASSPQAGSSYEQYF. The CDR3 region has the DNA TGTGCCAGCAGTCCCCAAGCGGGAAGCTCCTACGAGCAGTACTTC.

The chain is built from TRBV7-3 and TRBJ2-5; a weak D match, TRBD2 (6 bases). This CDR3 is built from 13 residues. Germline CDR1 SGHTA, CDR2 FQGTGA. Trimming took off 4 bases at V and 3 bases at J, with 9 bases between the two ends. The CDR3 nucleotides are TGTGCCAGCAGCTCGGCGGGGAAAGAGACCCAGTACTTC. Translation: CASSSAGKETQYF. Looking up the rest from reference TRBV7-3 and TRBJ2-5 gives the full variable domain: GAGVSQTPSNKVTEKGKYVELRCDPISGHTALYWYRQSLGQGPEFLIYFQGTGAADDSGLPNDRFFAVRPEGSVSTLKIQRTERGDSAVYLCASSSAGKETQYFGPGTRLLVL.

The rearrangement uses TRBV4-2 and TRBJ2-5, with a weak D call TRBD2 (5 bases). The germline V gene encodes CDR1 LGHNA and CDR2 YNFKEQ. The CDR3 sequence is 13 residues long. V shed 3 bases and J shed 8 bases, with 13 bases lying between them. The CDR3 region is CASSQDLASTQYF. The CDR3 coding sequence is TGTGCCAGCAGCCAGGATCTAGCCTCCACCCAGTACTTC.

Note on this clone: Relative to the germline gene, one junction end is altered; a read error may explain this. V gene TRBV7-7 combines with J gene TRBJ2-7; 7 nucleotides line up with TRBD1. Germline V gene data show CDR1 as SSHAT and CDR2 as FNYEAQ (reference sequence). The CDR3 consists of 15 residues. The CDR3 coding sequence is TGTGCTAGCAGCTTAGGACAGGCGAGCTCCTACGAGCAGTACTTC. Its protein product is CASSLGQASSYEQYF.

The J gene is TRBJ2-7, the V gene TRBV4-2; 7 bases agree with TRBD1. Looked up from germline, CDR1 is LGHNA and CDR2 is YNFKEQ. This CDR3 comprises 13 residues. V lost 1 base, J lost 9 bases, and 6 bases stayed unmatched. The CDR3 region has the DNA TGTGCCAGCAGCCAAGTGATCGGGGACAGGCAGTACTTC. Protein product: CASSQVIGDRQYF.